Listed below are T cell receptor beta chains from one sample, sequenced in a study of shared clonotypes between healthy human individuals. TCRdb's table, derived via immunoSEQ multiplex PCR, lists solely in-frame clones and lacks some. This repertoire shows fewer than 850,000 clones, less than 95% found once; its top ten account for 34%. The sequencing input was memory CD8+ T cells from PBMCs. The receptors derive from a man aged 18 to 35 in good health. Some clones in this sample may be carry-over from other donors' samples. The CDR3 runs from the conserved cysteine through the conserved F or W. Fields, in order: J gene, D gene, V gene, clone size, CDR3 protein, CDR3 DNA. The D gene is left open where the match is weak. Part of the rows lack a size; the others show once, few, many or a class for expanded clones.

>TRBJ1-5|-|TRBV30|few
CAWGAGHQNQPQHF
TGTGCCTGGGGGGCGGGGCACCAGAATCAGCCCCAGCATTTT
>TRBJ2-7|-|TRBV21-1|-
CASSKAQPRGHFYEQYF
TGTGCCAGCAGCAAAGCGCAACCCAGGGGGCATTTCTACGAGCAGTACTTC
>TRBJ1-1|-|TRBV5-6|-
CASSLDSANTEAFF
TGTGCCAGCAGCTTGGATTCAGCGAACACTGAAGCTTTCTTT
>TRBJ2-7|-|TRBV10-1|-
CASSDNSSYEQYF
TGCGCCAGCAGTGATAACAGTTCCTACGAGCAGTACTTC
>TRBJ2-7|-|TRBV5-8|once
CASRALTRPFYEQYF
TGTGCCAGCAGAGCCCTGACTAGGCCTTTCTACGAGCAGTACTTC
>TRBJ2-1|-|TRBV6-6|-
CATEFVDIRHNEQFF
TGTGCCACCGAATTTGTGGACATTAGACACAATGAGCAGTTCTTC
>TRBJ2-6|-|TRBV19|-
CASSIRVSGANVLTF
TGTGCCAGTAGTATCAGAGTCTCTGGGGCCAACGTCCTGACTTTC
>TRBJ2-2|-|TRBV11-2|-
CASSLARGPTNTGELFF
TGTGCCAGCAGCTTAGCCCGGGGACCAACCAACACCGGGGAGCTGTTTTTT
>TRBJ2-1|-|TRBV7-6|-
CASSLSLTPNEQFF
TGTGCCAGCAGCTTATCTTTAACCCCTAATGAGCAGTTCTTC
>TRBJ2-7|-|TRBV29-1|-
CSVEFSRQESSYEQYF
TGCAGCGTTGAGTTTTCGCGACAGGAGAGCTCCTACGAGCAGTACTTC
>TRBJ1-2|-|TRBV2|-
CASIIQINYGYTF
TGTGCCAGCATAATCCAGATCAACTATGGCTACACCTTC
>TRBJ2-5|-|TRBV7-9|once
CASSLMETQYF
TGTGCCAGCAGCTTAATGGAGACCCAGTACTTC
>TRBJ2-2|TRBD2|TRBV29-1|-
CSVEPRTSGAGELFF
TGCAGCGTTGAACCGAGGACTAGCGGGGCCGGGGAGCTGTTTTTT
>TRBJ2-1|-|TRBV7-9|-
CASSPAEDEQFF
TGTGCCAGCAGCCCTGCGGAGGATGAGCAGTTCTTC
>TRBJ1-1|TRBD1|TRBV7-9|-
CASSFTGVNTEAFF
TGTGCCAGCAGCTTTACAGGGGTGAACACTGAAGCTTTCTTT
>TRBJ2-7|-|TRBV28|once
CASSVARVPYYEQYF
TGTGCCAGCAGCGTCGCCAGGGTCCCATACTACGAGCAGTACTTC
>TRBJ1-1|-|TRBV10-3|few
CAISETRTGMNTEAFF
TGTGCCATCAGTGAGACCAGGACGGGAATGAACACTGAAGCTTTCTTT
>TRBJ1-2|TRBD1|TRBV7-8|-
CASSRDSRIGYTF
TGTGCCAGCAGCCGGGACAGCCGCATTGGCTACACCTTC
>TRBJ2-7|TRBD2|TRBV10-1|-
CASSELAGVPYEQYF
TGCGCCAGCAGTGAGCTCGCGGGAGTGCCCTACGAGCAGTACTTC
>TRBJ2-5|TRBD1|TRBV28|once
CASSFLTLTGGRETQYF
TGTGCCAGCAGTTTTCTTACTCTAACAGGGGGTCGAGAGACCCAGTACTTC
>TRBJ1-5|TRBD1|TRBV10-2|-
CASRDRGDQPQHF
TGCGCCAGCAGAGACAGGGGGGATCAGCCCCAGCATTTT
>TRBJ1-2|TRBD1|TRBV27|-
CASSLRQGYGYTF
TGTGCCAGCAGTTTAAGACAGGGATATGGCTACACCTTC
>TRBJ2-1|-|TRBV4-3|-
CASSRGAEQFF
TGCGCCAGCAGCAGGGGAGCTGAGCAGTTCTTC
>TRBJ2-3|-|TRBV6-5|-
CASSALRTPDTQYF
TGTGCCAGCAGTGCCCTCAGGACACCAGATACGCAGTATTTT
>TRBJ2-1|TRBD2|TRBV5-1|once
CASSGGLAGVWNEQFF
TGCGCCAGCAGCGGGGGACTAGCGGGAGTGTGGAATGAGCAGTTCTTC
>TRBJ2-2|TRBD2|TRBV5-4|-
CASSPGLPNTGELFF
TGTGCCAGCAGCCCGGGACTACCGAACACCGGGGAGCTGTTTTTT
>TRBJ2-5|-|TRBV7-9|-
CASSQRRDGLQETQYF
TGTGCCAGCAGCCAAAGACGGGACGGACTTCAAGAGACCCAGTACTTC
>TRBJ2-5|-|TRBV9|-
CASSADRDTQETQYF
TGTGCCAGCAGCGCCGACCGGGACACGCAGGAGACCCAGTACTTC
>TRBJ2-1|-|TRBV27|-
CASSLMRTTYNEQFF
TGTGCCAGCAGTTTAATGCGGACTACCTACAATGAGCAGTTCTTC
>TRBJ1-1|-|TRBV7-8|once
CASSLGTGSVDTEAFF
TGTGCCAGCAGCTTAGGAACGGGGAGCGTGGACACTGAAGCTTTCTTT
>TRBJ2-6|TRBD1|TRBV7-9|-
CASSLTGAPTSGANVLTF
TGTGCCAGCAGCTTGACAGGGGCCCCAACCTCTGGGGCCAACGTCCTGACTTTC
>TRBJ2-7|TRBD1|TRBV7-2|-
CASSADRGYEQYF
TGTGCCAGCAGCGCGGACAGGGGCTACGAGCAGTACTTC
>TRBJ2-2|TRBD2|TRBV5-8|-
CASSLALAGVITGELFF
TGTGCCAGCAGCTTGGCGCTAGCGGGAGTTATTACCGGGGAGCTGTTTTTT
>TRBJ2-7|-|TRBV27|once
CASSGFSSYEQYF
TGTGCCAGCAGCGGATTCAGCTCCTACGAGCAGTACTTC
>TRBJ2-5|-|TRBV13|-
CASSFGTEPETQYF
TGTGCCAGCAGCTTTGGGACCGAACCGGAGACCCAGTACTTC
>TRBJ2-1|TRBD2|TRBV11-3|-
CASSVSGEYNEQFF
TGTGCCAGCAGCGTTAGCGGGGAATACAATGAGCAGTTCTTC
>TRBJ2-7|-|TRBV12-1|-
CASRTDGDAYEQYF
TGTGCCAGCAGGACCGACGGAGACGCGTACGAGCAGTACTTC
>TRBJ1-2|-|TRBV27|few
CASSFRDTLHSYGYTF
TGTGCCAGCAGTTTCCGGGACACCCTACATTCCTATGGCTACACCTTC
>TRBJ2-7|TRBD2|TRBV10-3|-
CAISESDRAGDYEQYF
TGTGCCATCAGTGAGTCGGATCGAGCGGGAGATTACGAGCAGTACTTC
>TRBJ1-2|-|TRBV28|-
CASSAPPREVNYGYTF
TGTGCCAGCAGTGCACCTCCCAGGGAGGTTAACTATGGCTACACCTTC
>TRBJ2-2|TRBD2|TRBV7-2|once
CASRGTSGRAGGELFF
TGTGCCAGCAGGGGGACTAGCGGGAGGGCCGGCGGGGAGCTGTTTTTT
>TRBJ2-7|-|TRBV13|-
CASSPGIIREQYF
TGTGCCAGCAGCCCAGGCATCATACGCGAGCAGTACTTC
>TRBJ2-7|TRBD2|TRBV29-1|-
CSVWRTSGRFNEQYF
TGCAGCGTTTGGAGGACTAGCGGGAGATTCAACGAGCAGTACTTC
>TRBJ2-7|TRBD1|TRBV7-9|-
CASSSLRDSSYEQYF
TGTGCCAGCAGCTCTCTTCGGGACAGCTCCTACGAGCAGTACTTC
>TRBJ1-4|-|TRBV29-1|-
CSVLPEATNEKLFF
TGCAGCGTTCTTCCGGAGGCAACTAATGAAAAACTGTTTTTT
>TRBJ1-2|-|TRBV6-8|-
CASSYPDLGYTF
TGTGCCAGCAGTTACCCCGATTTGGGCTACACCTTC
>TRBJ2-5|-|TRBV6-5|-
CASSYSSDLLETQYF
TGTGCCAGCAGTTACTCTTCAGACCTCCTCGAGACCCAGTACTTC
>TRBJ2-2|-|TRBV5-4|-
CASSVTANTGELFF
TGTGCCAGCAGCGTCACAGCGAACACCGGGGAGCTGTTTTTT
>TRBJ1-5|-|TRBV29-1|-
CSVEEVPGSNQPQHF
TGCAGCGTTGAGGAGGTGCCCGGGAGCAATCAGCCCCAGCATTTT
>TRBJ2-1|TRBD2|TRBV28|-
CASSPITPLAGGPYNEQFF
TGTGCCAGCAGCCCTATTACGCCCCTAGCGGGAGGGCCCTACAATGAGCAGTTCTTC
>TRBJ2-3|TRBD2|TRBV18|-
CASSPGTSGDTSTDTQYF
TGTGCCAGCTCACCCGGGACTAGCGGGGATACTAGCACAGATACGCAGTATTTT
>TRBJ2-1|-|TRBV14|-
CASSQVQISQFF
TGTGCCAGCAGCCAAGTCCAGATTTCCCAGTTCTTC
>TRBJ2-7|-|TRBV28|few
CASRGGLRTDEQYF
TGTGCCAGCAGAGGCGGGCTCCGGACTGACGAGCAGTACTTC
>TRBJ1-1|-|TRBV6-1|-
CASSAYISNTEAFF
TGTGCCAGCAGTGCATACATCTCGAACACTGAAGCTTTCTTT
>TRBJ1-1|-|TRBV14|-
CASSQIRVGFGNTEAFF
TGTGCCAGCAGCCAAATAAGAGTAGGGTTCGGCAACACTGAAGCTTTCTTT
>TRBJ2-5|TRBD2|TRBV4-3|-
CASSQGLAGAETQYF
TGCGCCAGCAGCCAAGGGCTAGCGGGGGCGGAGACCCAGTACTTC
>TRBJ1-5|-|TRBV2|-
CASKMGNQPQHF
TGTGCCAGCAAGATGGGAAATCAGCCCCAGCATTTT
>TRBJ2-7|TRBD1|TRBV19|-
CASSNALTGPYEQYF
TGTGCCAGTAGTAACGCCTTGACAGGGCCCTACGAGCAGTACTTC
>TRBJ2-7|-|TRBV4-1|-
CASSQDGQSPYEQYF
TGCGCCAGCAGCCAAGACGGTCAGTCACCCTACGAGCAGTACTTC
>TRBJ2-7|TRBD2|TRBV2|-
CASSPGLVGYEQYF
TGTGCCAGCTCCCCAGGACTAGTCGGCTACGAGCAGTACTTC